A selection of T cell receptor beta chains follows, all from one sample in a study of OX40 agonist ivuxolimab in advanced cancers. Method: immunoSEQ multiplex PCR; TCRdb's copy keeps in-frame clones and lacks some. The table includes approximately 76,000 clones, around 85% detected once. Sequenced here: CD4+ or CD8+ T cells sorted from blood, sampled in a trial of the OX40 agonist ivuxolimab. These receptors were obtained from an adult with an advanced solid tumor such as melanoma, head and neck, liver or kidney cancer. CDR3s include the opening cysteine and the closing phenylalanine or tryptophan. The D gene is left open where the match is weak. A clone size is listed for some rows: how often the clone was seen (once, few, many), or a class if it is expanded.

TRBJ1-1,TRBV7-8,NA,NA,CASSFAVSNTEAFF,TGTGCCAGCAGCTTCGCCGTGTCGAACACTGAAGCTTTCTTT
TRBJ2-3,TRBV5-4,NA,NA,CASSLADTQYF,TGTGCCAGCAGCTTGGCAGATACGCAGTATTTT
TRBJ2-1,TRBV27,NA,NA,CASSLTSGYYNEQFF,TGTGCCAGCAGTTTAACCAGCGGCTACTACAATGAGCAGTTCTTC
TRBJ2-7,TRBV7-8,NA,NA,CASSLAQQPIYEQYF,TGTGCCAGCAGCTTAGCGCAGCAACCAATTTACGAGCAGTACTTC
TRBJ2-7,TRBV5-1,NA,TRBD1,CASSLMGQGHEQYF,TGCGCCAGCAGCTTGATGGGACAGGGCCACGAGCAGTACTTC
TRBJ2-3,TRBV11-1,NA,NA,CASKPASTDTQYF,TGTGCCAGCAAACCGGCGAGCACAGATACGCAGTATTTT
TRBJ2-3,TRBV7-9,NA,NA,CASSLWQDSDTQYF,TGTGCCAGCAGCTTATGGCAGGACTCCGATACGCAGTATTTT
TRBJ2-6,TRBV9,NA,TRBD1,CASSVEDRGVLGANVLTF,TGTGCCAGCAGCGTAGAAGACAGGGGGGTACTCGGGGCCAACGTCCTGACTTTC
TRBJ2-2,TRBV7-3,NA,NA,CASSERTVSNTGELFF,TGTGCCAGCAGCGAGAGGACGGTATCGAACACCGGGGAGCTGTTTTTT
TRBJ2-7,TRBV30,NA,TRBD2,CAWSSGGPYYEQYF,TGTGCCTGGAGTAGCGGGGGGCCGTACTACGAGCAGTACTTC
TRBJ2-2,TRBV25-1,NA,NA,CASSEPGADTGELFF,TGTGCCAGCAGTGAGCCGGGGGCGGACACCGGGGAGCTGTTTTTT
TRBJ1-1,TRBV7-8,NA,NA,CASSGTSNTEAFF,TGTGCCAGCAGCGGGACTTCCAACACTGAAGCTTTCTTT
TRBJ1-2,TRBV19,NA,TRBD1,CASEQGAGGYTF,TGTGCCAGTGAACAGGGGGCAGGAGGCTACACCTTC
TRBJ1-1,TRBV5-6,few,NA,CASSLGGRGGGGNTEAFF,TGTGCCAGCAGCTTGGGCGGGCGGGGCGGAGGCGGGAACACTGAAGCTTTCTTT
TRBJ1-3,TRBV19,NA,NA,CASSLQLYSGNTIYF,TGTGCCAGTAGCCTACAGCTATACTCTGGAAACACCATATATTTT
TRBJ2-2,TRBV27,once,NA,CASSAREWWSGELFF,TGTGCCAGCAGTGCGAGGGAGTGGTGGTCCGGGGAGCTGTTTTTT
TRBJ2-2,TRBV30,NA,NA,CAWSPGQNTGELFF,TGTGCCTGGAGCCCGGGACAGAACACCGGGGAGCTGTTTTTT
TRBJ2-1,TRBV9,NA,TRBD1,CASSALGQGDRNEQFF,TGTGCCAGCAGCGCCTTAGGACAGGGGGATAGGAATGAGCAGTTCTTC
TRBJ2-2,TRBV29-1,few,NA,CSVAHRANTGELFF,TGCAGCGTTGCCCACAGGGCGAACACCGGGGAGCTGTTTTTT
TRBJ2-7,TRBV9,few,NA,CASSPQGVGYEQYF,TGTGCCAGCAGCCCACAGGGTGTCGGCTACGAGCAGTACTTC
TRBJ1-6,TRBV4-1,NA,NA,CASSRAGDVGNSPLHF,TGCGCCAGCAGCCGCGCAGGGGATGTGGGTAATTCACCCCTCCACTTT
TRBJ2-1,TRBV6-5,NA,NA,CASSYSVLYNEQFF,TGTGCCAGCAGTTACTCAGTACTCTACAATGAGCAGTTCTTC
TRBJ2-1,TRBV21-1,NA,NA,CASSGRSSYNEQFF,TGTGCCAGCAGCGGCAGGAGCTCCTACAATGAGCAGTTCTTC
TRBJ1-5,TRBV10-3,NA,NA,CAISESGGGQPQHF,TGTGCCATCAGTGAGTCGGGGGGTGGACAGCCCCAGCATTTT
TRBJ1-1,TRBV19,NA,NA,CASSIDSNTEAFF,TGTGCCAGTAGTATCGACTCGAACACTGAAGCTTTCTTT
TRBJ1-4,TRBV5-1,NA,NA,CASSLGGGTNEKLFF,TGCGCCAGCAGCTTGGGAGGGGGTACTAATGAAAAACTGTTTTTT
TRBJ1-2,TRBV10-1,NA,NA,CASSESTEPYTF,TGCGCCAGCAGTGAGTCGACGGAGCCCTACACCTTC
TRBJ1-2,TRBV6-1,NA,TRBD1,CASSWDSYGYTF,TGTGCCAGCAGCTGGGACAGCTATGGCTACACCTTC
TRBJ2-4,TRBV7-2,NA,TRBD2,CASSESRQRETQYF,TGTGCCAGCAGCGAGAGCCGCCAGCGGGAAACCCAGTACTTC
TRBJ1-1,TRBV14,NA,NA,CASSQVGTEAFF,TGTGCCAGCAGCCAAGTTGGGACTGAAGCTTTCTTT